Each of the 23 T cell receptor beta chains below was sequenced from the same sample in a study of T cell responses to AZD1222 COVID-19 vaccine. Clones were read by immunoSEQ multiplex PCR, and TCRdb kept only the in-frame ones, dropping some. The sample lists more than 95,000 clones; 85% to 95% were seen once. The sample was peripheral blood, taken on day 0 of AZD1222 vaccination. The source of these receptors is an adult in good health.

The V gene is TRBV10-2, the J gene TRBJ2-7; TRBD1 aligns across 12 bases. The CDR3 is made up of 15 amino acids. V lost 7 bases, J lost 7 bases, and 11 bases stayed unmatched. Germline lookup yields CDR1 WSHSY and CDR2 SAAADI. CDR3 in amino acids: CASKEPGQGAGEQYF. Here the CDR3 DNA reads TGCGCCAGCAAAGAACCGGGACAGGGGGCGGGGGAGCAGTACTTC.

V is TRBV30 and J is TRBJ1-1; D remains unclear. The germline CDR1 and CDR2 sequences are GTSNPN and SVGIG (reference sequence). There are 12 residues in the CDR3. With 4 bases removed from V and 1 base from J, the gap between germline ends came to 7 bases. The CDR3 coding sequence is TGTGCCTGGAACCCGGCGAACACTGAAGCTTTCTTT. Its protein product is CAWNPANTEAFF.

V is TRBV19 and J is TRBJ1-1, with D perhaps matching TRBD1 (6 bases). Trimming took off 7 bases at V and 11 bases at J, with 17 bases between the two ends. Germline-derived CDR1 and CDR2 are LNHDA and SQIVND (reference sequence). The CDR3 contains 12 residues. The CDR3 DNA reads TGTGCCAGTAAATCCCCGACAGGCGAGGCTTTCTTT. This sequence encodes CASKSPTGEAFF.

This clone was picked up one time. The V gene is TRBV20-1, the J gene TRBJ1-1; TRBD1 matches at 8 bases. V lost 3 bases to trimming and J lost 6 bases; unmatched junction nucleotides: 3. Germline-derived CDR1 and CDR2 are DFQATT and SNEGSKA (reference sequence). The CDR3 is 12 residues long. Here the CDR3 reads CSASPRGPEAFF. In nucleotides, the CDR3 is TGCAGTGCTAGTCCCAGGGGGCCTGAAGCTTTCTTT.

The chain carries TRBV7-2 and TRBJ1-4; D is perhaps TRBD1 (6 bases). This CDR3 region has 15 residues. Trimming took 6 bases from V and 0 from J, leaving 11 bases between them. The germline CDR1 and CDR2 sequences are SGHTA and FQGNSA. CDR3 amino acids: CASSRSGATNEKLFF. In DNA form, the CDR3 reads TGTGCCAGCAGTCGCTCAGGGGCAACTAATGAAAAACTGTTTTTT.

V usage is TRBV9 and J usage is TRBJ2-3, with 8 bases fitting TRBD2. The germline gives CDR1 SGDLS, CDR2 YYNGEE. The CDR3 is 15 amino acids. V dropped 0 bases and J dropped 5; count of bases not matched to a gene: 5. CDR3 protein: CASSVVGLGRDTQYF. DNA for the CDR3: TGTGCCAGCAGCGTAGTGGGACTAGGCCGAGATACGCAGTATTTT.

The sample holds one count of this clone. The chain joins TRBV10-3 to TRBJ2-7; D not resolved. The CDR3 is made up of 13 amino acids. V dropped 5 bases and J dropped 3 bases, with 11 bases sitting between them. CDR1 ENHRY and CDR2 SYGVKD come from the germline V gene. DNA for the CDR3: TGTGCCATCAGTAATTCGACAAGCTACGAGCAGTACTTC. This translates into CAISNSTSYEQYF.

The gene calls are TRBV18 and TRBJ2-7; D uncertain. CDR3 length equals 14 residues. Between the trimmed V and J ends, which lost 6 bases and 1 base, there was a span of 13 bases. Germline V lookup: CDR1 KGHSH, CDR2 LQKENI. The CDR3 here is CASSLAGPSYEQYF. The CDR3 DNA sequence: TGTGCCAGCTCTCTGGCCGGGCCATCCTACGAGCAGTACTTC.

The chain employs TRBV6-4 and TRBJ2-6, with 9 bases aligning to TRBD1. CDR1 and CDR2 (germline): MRHNA, SNTAGT. After removal of 2 bases from V and 2 bases from J, the junction contained 1 base not matched to a gene. The length of the CDR3 is 16 residues. The CDR3: CASSDTGGAGANVLTF. The CDR3 DNA follows: TGTGCCAGCAGTGACACAGGGGGCGCTGGGGCCAACGTCCTGACTTTC.

The chain employs TRBV10-3 and TRBJ1-4; 9 nucleotides agree with TRBD1. Germline assignment: CDR1 ENHRY and CDR2 SYGVKD. V was pared by 0 bases and J by 5 bases, with 1 base of the junction left unmatched. This CDR3 has 15 amino acids. The CDR3 nucleotides are TGTGCCATCAGTGAGTCTGGACAGGGGAATGAAAAACTGTTTTTT. This codes for CAISESGQGNEKLFF.

The CDR3 loop is CASRDLNTEAFF. As DNA, the CDR3 is TGTGCCAGTAGGGATTTGAACACTGAAGCTTTCTTT. The chain couples TRBV6-5 to TRBJ1-1; unclear D gene. V shed 9 bases and J shed 0 bases, with 8 bases lying between them. Germline CDR1 is MNHEY and CDR2 is SVGAGI. CDR3 size: 12 residues.

V is TRBV6-1 and J is TRBJ2-2; D remains ambiguous. CDR1 and CDR2 (germline): MNHNS, SASEGT. V gave up 2 bases and J gave up 6 bases, with 4 bases separating them. The CDR3 is made up of 12 amino acids. In DNA, the CDR3 is TGTGCCAGCAGTGAAAACGCCGGGGAGCTGTTTTTT. Translated: CASSENAGELFF.

The gene calls are TRBV18 and TRBJ1-3, with no clear D. Trimming cost V 1 base and J 3 bases, with 10 bases left between them. The germline V gene encodes CDR1 KGHSH and CDR2 LQKENI. This CDR3 has 15 residues. The chain's CDR3 is CASSPQGNGGNTIYF. DNA of the CDR3: TGTGCCAGCTCACCACAGGGAAATGGTGGAAACACCATATATTTT.

J is TRBJ1-4 and V is TRBV6-1; D not resolved. The germline gives CDR1 MNHNS, CDR2 SASEGT. This CDR3 region has 13 residues. The V end was cut by 2 bases, the J end by 9 bases, with 10 bases between. CDR3 nucleotide sequence: TGTGCCAGCAGTGAACCTAGCGGGAAAAAACTGTTTTTT. It is translated as CASSEPSGKKLFF.

The J gene is TRBJ1-4, the V gene TRBV30; D perhaps matches TRBD1 (6 bases). The CDR3 sequence is 15 residues long. From germline, CDR1 is GTSNPN and CDR2 SVGIG (reference sequence). Trimming took 2 bases from V and 5 from J, leaving 15 bases between them. CDR3 sequence reads: CAWSNGGRLNEKLFF. In nucleotides, the CDR3 is TGTGCCTGGAGTAACGGGGGCCGACTAAATGAAAAACTGTTTTTT. Full variable domain (missing parts from reference TRBV30 and TRBJ1-4): SQTIHQWPATLVQPVGSPLSLECTVEGTSNPNLYWYRQAAGRGLQLLFYSVGIGQISSEVPQNLSASRPQDRQFILSSKKLLLSDSGFYLCAWSNGGRLNEKLFFGSGTQLSVL.

This chain connects TRBV7-2 to TRBJ2-5; D is possibly TRBD2 (6 bases). The germline V gene encodes CDR1 SGHTA and CDR2 FQGNSA. The ends were cut back, 2 bases at V and 0 bases at J, with 19 bases in the middle. The CDR3 consists of 18 residues. The CDR3 here is CASSLLGGARQYQETQYF. Here the CDR3 DNA reads TGTGCCAGCAGCTTATTGGGCGGGGCCCGGCAGTACCAAGAGACCCAGTACTTC.

V and J are TRBV29-1 and TRBJ2-1, with 8 bases that match TRBD1. The V gene end was trimmed by 4 bases and the J gene end by 8 bases; junction bases not matched to a gene: 4. Germline loops: CDR1 SQVTM, CDR2 ANQGSEA. CDR3 length: 12 residues. CDR3 sequence (DNA): TGCAGCGTTGGTCCAGGGGGCGATGAGCAGTTCTTC. It translates to CSVGPGGDEQFF.

V usage is TRBV28 and J usage is TRBJ1-1; 7 nucleotides match TRBD1. CDR3 length: 12 residues. The V gene end was trimmed by 6 bases and the J gene end by 11 bases; junction bases not matched to a gene: 9. CDR1 is MDHEN, CDR2 SYDVKM, per germline. The DNA of the CDR3 is TGTGCCAGCAGCCGGGGACAGCGAGGGGCTTTCTTT. As protein: CASSRGQRGAFF.

The chain is built from TRBV30 and TRBJ2-3, with a weak D call TRBD2 (5 bases). Germline lookup yields CDR1 GTSNPN and CDR2 SVGIG (reference sequence). V dropped 1 base and J dropped 7 bases, with 18 bases sitting between them. There are 15 residues in the CDR3. The CDR3 sequence is CAWSASRNSGNTQYF. The CDR3 DNA reads as TGTGCCTGGAGTGCTAGCCGAAACTCGGGAAATACGCAGTATTTT.

This chain links TRBV9 with TRBJ2-2, with D possibly being TRBD2 (5 bases). V was trimmed by 0 bases and J by 7 bases, leaving 13 bases between them. CDR1 SGDLS and CDR2 YYNGEE come from the germline V gene. CDR3 length equals 15 residues. The CDR3 spells CASSVGRSFRGELFF. As DNA, the CDR3 is TGTGCCAGCAGCGTAGGGAGGTCGTTCCGCGGGGAGCTGTTTTTT.

V gene TRBV6-5 combines with J gene TRBJ1-2, with D unresolved. V lost 4 bases and J 7 bases, leaving 19 bases between the germline ends. This CDR3 spans 15 amino acids. The germline gives CDR1 MNHEY, CDR2 SVGAGI. The DNA for the CDR3 is TGTGCCAGCAGTTCCCGGTTATCCCTGGGGTTTGGCTACACCTTC. It is translated as CASSSRLSLGFGYTF.

This clone has just one count. The chain uses TRBV3-1 (or the pseudogene TRBV3-2) and TRBJ2-6; D gene uncertain. The germline V and J ends were trimmed by 0 bases and 0 bases, with 6 bases remaining between them. CDR3 length equals 16 residues. CDR1 LGHDT and CDR2 YNNKEL come from the germline V gene (reference sequence). The CDR3 reads CASSQDIASGANVLTF. CDR3 nucleotide sequence: TGTGCCAGCAGCCAAGACATAGCCTCTGGGGCCAACGTCCTGACTTTC.

J is TRBJ2-7 and V is TRBV6-5; tentative D call: TRBD1 (5 bases). With 0 bases removed from V and 0 bases from J, the gap between germline ends came to 9 bases. The germline CDR1 and CDR2 sequences are MNHEY and SVGAGI. The CDR3 totals 15 residues. The CDR3 is CASSYSSTASYEQYF. CDR3 DNA: TGTGCCAGCAGTTACTCTTCGACAGCCTCCTACGAGCAGTACTTC.